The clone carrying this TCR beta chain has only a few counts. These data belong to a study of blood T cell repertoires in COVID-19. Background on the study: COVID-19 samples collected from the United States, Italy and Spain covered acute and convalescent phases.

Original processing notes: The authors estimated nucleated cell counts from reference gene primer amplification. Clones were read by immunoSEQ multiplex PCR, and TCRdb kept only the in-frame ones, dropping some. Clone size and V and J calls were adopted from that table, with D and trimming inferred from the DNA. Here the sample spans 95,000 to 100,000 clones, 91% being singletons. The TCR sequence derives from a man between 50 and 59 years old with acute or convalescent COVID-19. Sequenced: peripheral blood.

The CDR3 DNA sequence: TGTGCCAGTAGTATAGCGGGACTAGCGTTGAGCTCCTACAATGAGCAGTTCTTC. Translating it yields CASSIAGLALSSYNEQFF. The rearrangement joins TRBV19 to TRBJ2-1; 10 nucleotides line up with TRBD2. The junction had 6 bases not matched to a gene; V was cut back by 1 base and J by 0 bases. CDR1 is LNHDA, CDR2 SQIVND, per germline (reference sequence). The length of the CDR3 is 18 residues.